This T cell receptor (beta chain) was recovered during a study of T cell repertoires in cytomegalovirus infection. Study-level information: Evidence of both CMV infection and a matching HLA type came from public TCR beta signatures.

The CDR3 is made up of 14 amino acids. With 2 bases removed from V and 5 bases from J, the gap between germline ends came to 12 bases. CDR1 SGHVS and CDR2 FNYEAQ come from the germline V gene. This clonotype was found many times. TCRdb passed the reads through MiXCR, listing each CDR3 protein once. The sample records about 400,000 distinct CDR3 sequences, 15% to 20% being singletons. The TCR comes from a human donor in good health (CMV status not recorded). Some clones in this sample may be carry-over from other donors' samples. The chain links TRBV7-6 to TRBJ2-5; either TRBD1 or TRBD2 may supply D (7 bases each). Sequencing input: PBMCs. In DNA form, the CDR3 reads TGTGCCAGCAGCTTACCCCAGGGGGGGGAGACCCAGTACTTC. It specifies CASSLPQGGETQYF.